These T cell receptor beta chains were read from a single sample in a study of T-cell memory formation after mild COVID-19. TCRdb used MiXCR to reprocess the 5' RACE reads, holding one entry per CDR3 protein. The table shows some 150,000 distinct CDR3 sequences, with about 5.5% occurring only once. The sequencing input was PBMCs or a T cell subset sorted from them (not recorded which). These receptors all come from an adult woman who had mild COVID-19 (a few samples of this study predate the infection). Cell type and time point are not known. Both conserved end residues are part of each CDR3. Fields, in order: clone size, V gene, D gene, J gene, CDR3 protein, CDR3 DNA. A D gene is named only where the DNA matches it firmly. Size is stated for part of the rows, as once, few or many counts, or as a class when the clone is expanded.

many	TRBV27	TRBD1	TRBJ2-3	CASSPSRQGDTQYF	TGTGCCAGCAGTCCCAGCCGACAGGGGGATACGCAGTATTTT
NA	TRBV11-2	TRBD2	TRBJ2-1	CASRGREAYNEQFF	TGTGCCAGCAGAGGGAGGGAAGCCTACAATGAGCAGTTCTTC
few	TRBV5-1	NA	TRBJ2-3	CASTVTWGVADTQYF	TGCGCCAGCACTGTGACGTGGGGGGTCGCAGATACGCAGTATTTT
many	TRBV20-1	TRBD2	TRBJ2-7	CSARDTSGRYEQYF	TGCAGTGCTAGAGATACTAGCGGGAGATACGAGCAGTACTTC
many	TRBV12-3/TRBV12-4	NA	TRBJ2-7	CASSLGGGFKDEQYF	TGTGCCAGCAGTTTGGGGGGTGGCTTTAAGGACGAGCAGTACTTC
few	TRBV29-1	NA	TRBJ2-6	CSVRDYRSGANVLTF	TGCAGCGTTCGCGACTACCGCTCTGGGGCCAACGTCCTGACTTTC
few	TRBV7-2	TRBD1	TRBJ1-6	CASSLLGGGDWYNSPLHF	TGTGCCAGCAGCCTACTTGGAGGGGGCGATTGGTATAATTCACCCCTCCACTTT
NA	TRBV7-8	NA	TRBJ2-7	CASSLGTYQGWQYF	TGTGCCAGCAGCTTGGGCACATATCAGGGCTGGCAGTACTTC
many	TRBV5-4	NA	TRBJ1-2	CASSLENGYTF	TGTGCCAGCAGCTTGGAGAATGGCTACACCTTC
NA	TRBV7-8	TRBD1	TRBJ2-7	CASSLSSGTGNYEQYF	TGTGCCAGCAGCTTGAGCTCCGGGACAGGGAACTACGAGCAGTACTTC
many	TRBV3-1	NA	TRBJ2-5	CASSQDGGISETQYF	TGTGCCAGCAGCCAAGATGGGGGGATTTCGGAGACCCAGTACTTC
NA	TRBV6-5	NA	TRBJ1-4	CASSYSIANEKLFF	TGTGCCAGCAGTTACTCGATAGCTAATGAAAAACTGTTTTTT
NA	TRBV6-5	TRBD1	TRBJ1-2	CASSRDSLLYGYTF	TGTGCCAGCAGCCGGGACAGCCTCCTCTATGGCTACACCTTC
many	TRBV6-5	NA	TRBJ2-1	CASSLNGLPFF	TGTGCCAGCAGTTTAAACGGACTACCGTTCTTC
many	TRBV5-1	NA	TRBJ2-2	CASSLLGLGNTGELFF	TGCGCCAGCAGCCTCCTCGGGCTGGGGAACACCGGGGAGCTGTTTTTT
many	TRBV12-3/TRBV12-4	TRBD1	TRBJ2-5	CASSLGQGGKTQYF	TGTGCCAGCAGCCTCGGACAGGGCGGGAAGACCCAGTACTTC
few	TRBV19	NA	TRBJ2-5	CASSIGRQETQYF	TGTGCCAGTAGTATTGGCAGGCAAGAGACCCAGTACTTC
NA	TRBV12-3/TRBV12-4	NA	TRBJ2-5	CASSPRQVQETQYF	TGTGCCAGCAGCCCCAGACAGGTTCAAGAGACCCAGTACTTC
NA	TRBV2	NA	TRBJ2-1	CASSAAGGGLRDEQFF	TGTGCCAGCAGTGCCGCAGGGGGGGGCTTAAGGGATGAGCAGTTCTTC
many	TRBV11-1	NA	TRBJ1-2	CASSAGRGYGYTF	TGTGCCAGCAGCGCCGGGAGAGGTTACGGCTACACCTTC
few	TRBV3-1	TRBD2	TRBJ2-1	CASSRFSGSPGFF	TGTGCCAGCAGCCGGTTTAGCGGGAGCCCGGGGTTCTTC
NA	TRBV2	NA	TRBJ1-1	CASARDSVTEAFF	TGTGCCAGCGCCAGGGATTCGGTCACTGAAGCTTTCTTT
many	TRBV20-1	TRBD1	TRBJ1-5	CSARLTGGGNQPQHF	TGCAGTGCTAGATTAACAGGGGGTGGCAATCAGCCCCAGCATTTT
many	TRBV5-1	NA	TRBJ1-1	CASSLGAANTEAFF	TGCGCCAGCAGCTTGGGTGCAGCCAACACTGAAGCTTTCTTT
few	TRBV6-2/TRBV6-3	NA	TRBJ2-1	CASSYDGGSYNEQFF	TGTGCCAGCAGTTACGACGGGGGTTCCTACAATGAGCAGTTCTTC
NA	TRBV11-2	TRBD2	TRBJ2-2	CASSRLAGGLSGELFF	TGTGCCAGCAGTCGACTAGCGGGAGGGTTGTCCGGGGAGCTGTTTTTT
many	TRBV7-2	NA	TRBJ2-2	CASSLVLGVGTGELFF	TGTGCCAGCAGCTTAGTGCTGGGGGTGGGCACCGGGGAGCTGTTTTTT
few	TRBV2	TRBD1	TRBJ2-1	CASSRGQGALNEQFF	TGTGCCAGCAGTCGTGGACAGGGGGCCTTAAATGAGCAGTTCTTC
many	TRBV2	NA	TRBJ2-3	CASSVSHGPGDTQYF	TGTGCCAGCAGTGTTAGCCATGGGCCAGGAGATACGCAGTATTTT
NA	TRBV7-9	TRBD1	TRBJ1-2	CASSLGPQGNYGYTF	TGTGCCAGCAGCTTGGGCCCACAGGGGAACTATGGCTACACCTTC
NA	TRBV7-3	TRBD2	TRBJ2-1	CASSLTSVVSGHEQFF	TGTGCCAGCAGCTTAACCTCCGTAGTTAGCGGGCATGAGCAGTTCTTC
many	TRBV12-3/TRBV12-4	NA	TRBJ2-3	CASSSGGLTDTQYF	TGTGCCAGCAGTTCTGGGGGTTTAACAGATACGCAGTATTTT
NA	TRBV29-1	NA	TRBJ1-2	CSVWGQEPYGYTF	TGCAGCGTGTGGGGGCAGGAACCCTATGGCTACACCTTC
many	TRBV12-3/TRBV12-4	NA	TRBJ2-2	CASSPDTYTGELFF	TGTGCCAGCAGTCCGGACACCTACACCGGGGAGCTGTTTTTT
many	TRBV20-1	NA	TRBJ2-2	CSASFTGGNTGELFF	TGCAGTGCTAGTTTTACCGGGGGGAACACCGGGGAGCTGTTTTTT
few	TRBV18	NA	TRBJ2-1	CASALGEYNEQFF	TGTGCCAGCGCCCTCGGGGAGTACAATGAGCAGTTCTTC
many	TRBV5-8	TRBD1	TRBJ1-6	CASSSLTGEGSYNSPLHF	TGTGCCAGCAGCTCTTTGACAGGGGAGGGCTCCTATAATTCACCCCTCCACTTT
NA	TRBV7-6	NA	TRBJ1-2	CASSLDRNGGYTF	TGTGCCAGCAGCTTAGACAGAAATGGGGGCTACACCTTC